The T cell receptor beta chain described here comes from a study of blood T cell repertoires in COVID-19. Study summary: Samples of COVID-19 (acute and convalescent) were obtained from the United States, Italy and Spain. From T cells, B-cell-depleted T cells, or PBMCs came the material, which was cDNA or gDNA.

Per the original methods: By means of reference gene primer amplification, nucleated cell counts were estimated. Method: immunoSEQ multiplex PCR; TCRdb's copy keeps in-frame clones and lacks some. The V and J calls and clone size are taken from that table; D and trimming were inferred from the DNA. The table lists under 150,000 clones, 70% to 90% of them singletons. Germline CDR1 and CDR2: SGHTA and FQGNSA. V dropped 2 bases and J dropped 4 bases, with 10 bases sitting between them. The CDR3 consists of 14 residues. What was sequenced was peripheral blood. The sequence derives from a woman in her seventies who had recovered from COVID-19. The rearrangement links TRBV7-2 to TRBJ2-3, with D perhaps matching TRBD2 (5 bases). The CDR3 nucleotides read TGTGCCAGCAGCTTACGGGTAGCGTCAGATACGCAGTATTTT. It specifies CASSLRVASDTQYF. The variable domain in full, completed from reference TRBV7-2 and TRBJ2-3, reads GAGVSQSPSNKVTEKGKDVELRCDPISGHTALYWYRQSLGQGLEFLIYFQGNSAPDKSGLPSDRFSAERTGGSVSTLTIQRTQQEDSAVYLCASSLRVASDTQYFGPGTRLTVL.